This entry lists 8 T cell receptor beta chains sequenced from one sample in a study of blood T cell repertoires in COVID-19. Produced via immunoSEQ multiplex PCR; TCRdb's table is partial and in-frame only. Of about 380,000 clones in the sample, about 88% are singletons; the top ten hold around 1.2%. The sample comprised PBMCs or T cells enriched from blood (not recorded which). These receptors all come from a woman aged 18 to 35 who had recovered from COVID-19.

V usage is TRBV7-9 and J usage is TRBJ2-7; the match to TRBD2 covers 7 bases. This CDR3 has 13 amino acids. The germline V gene has CDR1 SEHNR and CDR2 FQNEAQ (reference sequence). The ends lost 4 bases at V and 6 bases at J; junction bases unmatched: 6. This chain's CDR3 is CASSYAGVGEQYF. CDR3 DNA: TGTGCCAGCAGCTACGCGGGGGTCGGCGAGCAGTACTTC.

The chain carries TRBV19 and TRBJ1-5, with TRBD1 matching over 7 bases. Per the germline V gene, CDR1 is LNHDA and CDR2 is SQIVND (reference sequence). The length of the CDR3 is 19 residues. V dropped 5 bases and J dropped 0; count of bases not matched to a gene: 16. CDR3 sequence reads: CASSPPGQIFTNSNQPQHF. The CDR3 DNA sequence: TGTGCCAGTAGTCCCCCGGGACAGATTTTCACGAATAGCAATCAGCCCCAGCATTTT.

This chain links TRBV7-6 with TRBJ2-7; D perhaps matches TRBD2 (6 bases). V lost 1 base and J lost 6, with 16 bases in between. CDR3 size: 15 residues. Germline V gives CDR1 SGHVS, CDR2 FNYEAQ. The CDR3 loop reads CASSLGPAMGGEQYF. CDR3 sequence (DNA): TGTGCCAGCAGCTTAGGACCGGCTATGGGGGGCGAGCAGTACTTC.

The rearrangement joins TRBV19 to TRBJ1-1; D possibly corresponds to TRBD1 (5 bases). The V end lost 5 bases, the J end lost 0 bases, and 13 bases lay between the germline ends. CDR3 length: 15 amino acids. CDR1 is LNHDA, CDR2 SQIVND, per germline (reference sequence). CDR3 amino acids: CASSLFGGMNTEAFF. The CDR3 region has the DNA TGTGCCAGTAGTCTTTTCGGGGGAATGAACACTGAAGCTTTCTTT.

The chain joins TRBV30 to TRBJ2-1; possible D gene TRBD2, 5 bases. The CDR3 is made up of 12 amino acids. Trimming took 4 bases from V and 7 from J, leaving 11 bases between them. Germline V gives CDR1 GTSNPN, CDR2 SVGIG (reference sequence). CDR3 region: CAWIGGGNEQFF. The CDR3 DNA reads as TGTGCCTGGATTGGCGGAGGAAATGAGCAGTTCTTC.

In DNA, the CDR3 is TGTGCCAGCAGCGAAAAAAGCGGGACAGGGGCGTACGAGCAGTACTTC. Translation: CASSEKSGTGAYEQYF. V is TRBV7-9 and J is TRBJ2-7; TRBD1 matches 10 bases. V trimming: 5 bases; J trimming: 4 bases; junction bases outside the gene matches: 11. The CDR3 extends over 16 amino acids. Germline V gives CDR1 SEHNR, CDR2 FQNEAQ (reference sequence).

In this sample, this clone turned up once. This chain links TRBV3-1 (or the pseudogene TRBV3-2) with TRBJ2-7; 8 bases fit TRBD1. V dropped 2 bases and J dropped 5; count of bases not matched to a gene: 8. Per germline, CDR1 LGHDT and CDR2 YNNKEL (reference sequence). The CDR3 has 15 residues. The CDR3 DNA is TGTGCCAGCAGCCAAAAGGACAGGGTCGTCCACGAGCAGTACTTC. Translating it yields CASSQKDRVVHEQYF.

J is TRBJ1-1 and V is TRBV6-5, with a tentative D call TRBD1 (6 bases). CDR1 is MNHEY, CDR2 SVGAGI, per germline. Trimming removed 6 bases at V and 8 bases at J, with 10 bases between. The CDR3 spans 11 residues. CDR3: CASSRGQEAFF. CDR3 DNA: TGTGCCAGCAGCCGCGGACAGGAAGCTTTCTTT.